Listed below are T cell receptor beta chains from one sample, sequenced in a study of OX40 agonist ivuxolimab in advanced cancers. TCRdb keeps only in-frame clones here, not all; method: immunoSEQ multiplex PCR. The sample carries around 100,000 clones, approximately 90% recorded once. The material sequenced was CD4+ or CD8+ T cells sorted from blood, taken in a trial of the OX40 agonist ivuxolimab. These receptors were obtained from an adult with an advanced solid tumor such as melanoma, head and neck, liver or kidney cancer. The CDR3 runs from the conserved cysteine through the conserved F or W. The D gene is left open where the match is weak. Not all rows give a size; the values are once, few, many and, for expanded clones, a class.

d_gene: -; j_gene: TRBJ1-3; abundance: -; v_gene: TRBV5-4; CDR3aa: CASSTRTDSGNTIYF; CDR3nt: TGTGCCAGCAGCACGAGGACGGACTCTGGAAACACCATATATTTT
d_gene: TRBD2; j_gene: TRBJ2-5; abundance: -; v_gene: TRBV19; CDR3aa: CASSIPRGDWRAGQETQYF; CDR3nt: TGTGCCAGTAGTATCCCTCGGGGGGATTGGAGGGCCGGCCAAGAGACCCAGTACTTC
d_gene: -; j_gene: TRBJ2-5; abundance: -; v_gene: TRBV5-5; CDR3aa: CASSKDGETQYF; CDR3nt: TGTGCCAGCAGCAAGGACGGGGAGACCCAGTACTTC
d_gene: -; j_gene: TRBJ2-6; abundance: once; v_gene: TRBV19; CDR3aa: CASKPRQASLSSGANVLTF; CDR3nt: TGTGCCAGTAAACCCCGACAGGCCTCCCTAAGCTCTGGGGCCAACGTCCTGACTTTC
d_gene: TRBD1; j_gene: TRBJ2-3; abundance: -; v_gene: TRBV7-2; CDR3aa: CASSLSRQGADTQYF; CDR3nt: TGTGCCAGCAGCTTATCGAGACAGGGGGCAGATACGCAGTATTTT
d_gene: -; j_gene: TRBJ2-5; abundance: -; v_gene: TRBV6-5; CDR3aa: CASSLGPVETQYF; CDR3nt: TGTGCCAGCAGTTTAGGCCCCGTAGAGACCCAGTACTTC
d_gene: -; j_gene: TRBJ2-1; abundance: -; v_gene: TRBV9; CDR3aa: CASSVGGRATYNEQFF; CDR3nt: TGTGCCAGCAGCGTAGGGGGCAGGGCAACCTACAATGAGCAGTTCTTC
d_gene: -; j_gene: TRBJ2-1; abundance: -; v_gene: TRBV11-3; CDR3aa: CASSLVQGSGEQFF; CDR3nt: TGTGCCAGCAGCTTAGTCCAGGGGAGCGGTGAGCAGTTCTTC
d_gene: -; j_gene: TRBJ2-1; abundance: -; v_gene: TRBV25-1; CDR3aa: CASSDWGTRDARRDEQFF; CDR3nt: TGTGCCAGCAGTGATTGGGGGACCCGGGACGCGCGGAGGGATGAGCAGTTCTTC
d_gene: TRBD2; j_gene: TRBJ2-3; abundance: once; v_gene: TRBV7-3; CDR3aa: CASSLRLAGEDTQYF; CDR3nt: TGTGCCAGCAGCTTAAGGCTAGCGGGAGAAGATACGCAGTATTTT
d_gene: -; j_gene: TRBJ1-2; abundance: -; v_gene: TRBV2; CDR3aa: CASSEAVSTGYTF; CDR3nt: TGTGCCAGCAGTGAGGCAGTTTCTACTGGCTACACCTTC
d_gene: -; j_gene: TRBJ1-2; abundance: -; v_gene: TRBV19; CDR3aa: CASSIGGRSPTDYGYTF; CDR3nt: TGTGCCAGTAGTATTGGGGGTAGGTCTCCCACGGACTATGGCTACACCTTC
d_gene: TRBD1; j_gene: TRBJ2-2; abundance: -; v_gene: TRBV25-1; CDR3aa: CASRSPGQGIDGELFF; CDR3nt: TGTGCCAGCAGATCCCCGGGACAGGGCATTGACGGGGAGCTGTTTTTT
d_gene: -; j_gene: TRBJ1-1; abundance: -; v_gene: TRBV4-2; CDR3aa: CASSPEGAANTEAFF; CDR3nt: TGTGCCAGCAGCCCGGAAGGGGCAGCGAACACTGAAGCTTTCTTT
d_gene: TRBD2; j_gene: TRBJ2-1; abundance: -; v_gene: TRBV5-1; CDR3aa: CASSLRVRTGGGLAGVNEQFF; CDR3nt: TGCGCCAGCAGCTTGAGGGTTCGTACGGGTGGCGGATTAGCGGGAGTGAATGAGCAGTTCTTC
d_gene: -; j_gene: TRBJ1-2; abundance: -; v_gene: TRBV7-8; CDR3aa: CASSLRVLGGMGYTF; CDR3nt: TGTGCCAGCAGCTTAAGAGTTCTGGGGGGTATGGGCTACACCTTC
d_gene: TRBD1; j_gene: TRBJ1-4; abundance: -; v_gene: TRBV6-5; CDR3aa: CASSRQGGREKLFF; CDR3nt: TGTGCCAGCAGCCGACAGGGAGGTCGAGAAAAACTGTTTTTT
d_gene: -; j_gene: TRBJ2-7; abundance: -; v_gene: TRBV7-8; CDR3aa: CASSSSLREYF; CDR3nt: TGTGCCAGCAGCTCGTCCCTTCGTGAGTACTTC
d_gene: TRBD1; j_gene: TRBJ1-1; abundance: -; v_gene: TRBV6-5; CDR3aa: CASSYSIQGGAEAFF; CDR3nt: TGTGCCAGCAGTTACTCAATCCAGGGGGGTGCTGAAGCTTTCTTT
d_gene: TRBD1; j_gene: TRBJ1-5; abundance: -; v_gene: TRBV12-5; CDR3aa: CASGLVLGQGAGQPQHF; CDR3nt: TGTGCTAGTGGTTTGGTACTGGGACAGGGCGCGGGGCAGCCCCAGCATTTT
d_gene: TRBD1; j_gene: TRBJ2-1; abundance: -; v_gene: TRBV7-8; CDR3aa: CASSRRQGWEQFF; CDR3nt: TGTGCCAGCAGCAGACGACAGGGATGGGAGCAGTTCTTC
d_gene: -; j_gene: TRBJ2-5; abundance: -; v_gene: TRBV7-3; CDR3aa: CASSLRLGGLETQYF; CDR3nt: TGTGCCAGCAGCTTAAGGCTAGGGGGGTTGGAGACCCAGTACTTC
d_gene: -; j_gene: TRBJ1-3; abundance: -; v_gene: TRBV4-3; CDR3aa: CASSQEAGYGNTIYF; CDR3nt: TGCGCCAGCAGCCAAGAGGCAGGCTATGGAAACACCATATATTTT
d_gene: TRBD1; j_gene: TRBJ2-3; abundance: -; v_gene: TRBV28; CDR3aa: CASSPPGQGGWTQYF; CDR3nt: TGTGCCAGCAGTCCTCCGGGACAGGGCGGTTGGACGCAGTATTTT
d_gene: -; j_gene: TRBJ2-1; abundance: -; v_gene: TRBV14; CDR3aa: CASSRKWGDSYNEQFF; CDR3nt: TGTGCCAGCAGCCGTAAGTGGGGGGACTCATACAATGAGCAGTTCTTC
d_gene: TRBD2; j_gene: TRBJ2-5; abundance: -; v_gene: TRBV9; CDR3aa: CASGLGSQETQYF; CDR3nt: TGTGCCAGCGGACTAGGGAGCCAAGAGACCCAGTACTTC
d_gene: TRBD2; j_gene: TRBJ2-1; abundance: once; v_gene: TRBV11-1; CDR3aa: CASSLLAGAYNEQFF; CDR3nt: TGTGCCAGCAGCTTATTAGCGGGGGCCTACAATGAGCAGTTCTTC
d_gene: -; j_gene: TRBJ1-5; abundance: -; v_gene: TRBV19; CDR3aa: CASSRKTEGAQPQHF; CDR3nt: TGTGCCAGTAGTAGAAAGACGGAGGGTGCTCAGCCCCAGCATTTT
d_gene: -; j_gene: TRBJ2-7; abundance: -; v_gene: TRBV28; CDR3aa: CASTPGPGIHEQYF; CDR3nt: TGTGCCAGCACCCCGGGGCCGGGAATCCACGAGCAGTACTTC
d_gene: -; j_gene: TRBJ1-5; abundance: -; v_gene: TRBV6-6; CDR3aa: CASSARWGGNQPQHF; CDR3nt: TGTGCCAGCAGCGCCCGCTGGGGCGGCAATCAGCCCCAGCATTTT
d_gene: -; j_gene: TRBJ2-5; abundance: -; v_gene: TRBV7-2; CDR3aa: CASSFLPVGETQYF; CDR3nt: TGTGCCAGCAGCTTCCTCCCCGTCGGTGAGACCCAGTACTTC
d_gene: -; j_gene: TRBJ2-3; abundance: -; v_gene: TRBV5-1; CDR3aa: CASSLRGIASTDTQYF; CDR3nt: TGCGCCAGCAGCTTGCGGGGGATAGCTAGCACAGATACGCAGTATTTT
d_gene: TRBD2; j_gene: TRBJ2-3; abundance: -; v_gene: TRBV27; CDR3aa: CASSLYFQREPRGTDTQYF; CDR3nt: TGTGCCAGCAGTTTATATTTCCAGCGGGAACCCAGGGGCACAGATACGCAGTATTTT
d_gene: TRBD1; j_gene: TRBJ1-1; abundance: -; v_gene: TRBV15; CDR3aa: CATSRDSRGGSEAFF; CDR3nt: TGTGCCACCAGCAGAGATTCCAGAGGGGGCAGTGAAGCTTTCTTT